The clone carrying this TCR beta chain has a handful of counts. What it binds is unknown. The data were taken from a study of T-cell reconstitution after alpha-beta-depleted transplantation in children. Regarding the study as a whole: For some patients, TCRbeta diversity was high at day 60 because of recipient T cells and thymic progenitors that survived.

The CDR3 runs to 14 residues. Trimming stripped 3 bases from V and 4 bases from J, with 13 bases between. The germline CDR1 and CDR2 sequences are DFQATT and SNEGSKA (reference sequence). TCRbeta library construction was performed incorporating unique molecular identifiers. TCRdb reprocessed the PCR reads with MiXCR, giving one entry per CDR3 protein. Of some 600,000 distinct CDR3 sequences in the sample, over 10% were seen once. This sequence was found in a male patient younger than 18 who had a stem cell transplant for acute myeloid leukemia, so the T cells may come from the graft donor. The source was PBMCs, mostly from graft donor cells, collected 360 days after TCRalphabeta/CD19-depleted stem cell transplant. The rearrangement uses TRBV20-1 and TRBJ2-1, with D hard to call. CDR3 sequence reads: CSASRVGLYNEQFF. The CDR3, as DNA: TGCAGTGCTAGTCGGGTAGGGCTTTACAATGAGCAGTTCTTC.